The source of this T cell receptor beta chain is a study of blood T cell repertoires in COVID-19. As for the study in general: COVID-19 samples from acute and convalescent phases originated in the United States, Italy and Spain. The analysed material was cDNA or gDNA that came from T cells, B-cell-depleted T cells, or PBMCs.

The V end lost 3 bases, the J end lost 0 bases, and 9 bases lay between the germline ends. The CDR3 has 15 residues. The germline V gene encodes CDR1 LNHDA and CDR2 SQIVND (reference sequence). Original handling: Researchers report that nucleated cell counts were estimated from reference gene primer amplification. Data came from immunoSEQ multiplex PCR; TCRdb stores just in-frame clones and leaves some out. V, J and clone size are taken as reported in that table, and D and trimming were inferred from the DNA itself. Altogether roughly 150,000 clones are present, about 79% being singletons, with the ten largest covering approximately 10%. This clone has just one count.

Sequences were obtained from peripheral blood. This sequence joins TRBV19 and TRBJ2-1; unclear D gene. The sequence derives from a woman aged 50 to 60 with acute or convalescent COVID-19. The CDR3 here is CASSIALHSYNEQFF. The CDR3 DNA is TGTGCCAGTAGTATTGCCTTACACTCCTACAATGAGCAGTTCTTC. Combining the CDR3 with reference TRBV19 and TRBJ2-1 gives the whole variable domain DGGITQSPKYLFRKEGQNVTLSCEQNLNHDAMYWYRQDPGQGLRLIYYSQIVNDFQKGDIAEGYSVSREKKESFPLTVTSAQKNPTAFYLCASSIALHSYNEQFFGPGTRLTVL.